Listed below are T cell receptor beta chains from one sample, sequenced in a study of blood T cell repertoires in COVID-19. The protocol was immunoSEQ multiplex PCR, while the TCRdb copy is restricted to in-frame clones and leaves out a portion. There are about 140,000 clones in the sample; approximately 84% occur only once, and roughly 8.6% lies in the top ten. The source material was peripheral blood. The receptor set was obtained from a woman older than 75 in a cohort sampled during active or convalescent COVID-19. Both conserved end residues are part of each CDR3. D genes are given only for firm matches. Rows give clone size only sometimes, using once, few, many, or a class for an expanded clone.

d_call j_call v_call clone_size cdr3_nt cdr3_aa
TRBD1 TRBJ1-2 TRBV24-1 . TGTGCCACCAGTGACCGAGGGACAGCAGATGGCTACACCTTC CATSDRGTADGYTF
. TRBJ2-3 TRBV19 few TGTGCCAGTAGTATACCTGGAGTAGATACGCAGTATTTT CASSIPGVDTQYF
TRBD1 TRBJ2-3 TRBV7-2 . TGTGCCAGCAGCATACCGGGACAGGGGACAGATACGCAGTATTTT CASSIPGQGTDTQYF
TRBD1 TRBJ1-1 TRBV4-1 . TGCGCCAGCAGCCTTTATTGGGACAGTCAGAACACTGAAGCTTTCTTT CASSLYWDSQNTEAFF
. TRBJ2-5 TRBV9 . TGTGCCAGCAGCGTAAGGACAGCCGGCGGGACCCAGTACTTC CASSVRTAGGTQYF
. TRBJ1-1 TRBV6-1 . TGTGCCAGCAGTGAGACAGTAAGGGCTGAAGCTTTCTTT CASSETVRAEAFF
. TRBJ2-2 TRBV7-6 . TGTGCCAGCAGCTGGGGACTCCCGAACACCGGGGAGCTGTTTTTT CASSWGLPNTGELFF
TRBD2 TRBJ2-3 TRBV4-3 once TGCGCCAGCAGCCAAGATTTGGCTAGCGGGTTCACAGATACGCAGTATTTT CASSQDLASGFTDTQYF
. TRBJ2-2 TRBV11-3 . TGTGCCAGCAGCTCCCCCTCCCGAGGGACGAACACCGGGGAGCTGTTTTTT CASSSPSRGTNTGELFF
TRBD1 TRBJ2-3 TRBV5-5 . TGTGCCAGCAGCTTGTATAACCGGAGGACAGGGGAGTTATTTACAGATACGCAGTATTTT CASSLYNRRTGELFTDTQYF
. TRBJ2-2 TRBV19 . TGTGCCAGTACCATAACAGGTTCTGGCTACGGGGAGCTGTTTTTT CASTITGSGYGELFF
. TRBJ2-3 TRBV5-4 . TGTGCCAGCAGCTTTCAAGGGGCCACAGATACGCAGTATTTT CASSFQGATDTQYF
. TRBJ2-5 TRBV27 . TGTGCCAGCAGTTTATCTGGTCGGACAAGACAAGAGACCCAGTACTTC CASSLSGRTRQETQYF
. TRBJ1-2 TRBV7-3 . TGTGCCAGCAGCTTACTCGGGGGTTCCTATGGCTACACCTTC CASSLLGGSYGYTF
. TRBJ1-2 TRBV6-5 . TGTGCCAGCAGTCACCGCAAGGGACACCTTCATGGCTACACCTTC CASSHRKGHLHGYTF
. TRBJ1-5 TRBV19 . TGTGCCAGTAGTATTCTCGGGGTCGGCAATCAGCCCCAGCATTTT CASSILGVGNQPQHF
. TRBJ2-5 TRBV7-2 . TGTGCCAGCAGCTTAGCGATAGGAGACCAGTACTTC CASSLAIGDQYF
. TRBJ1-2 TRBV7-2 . TGTGCCAGCAGCTCCCTGAACGACGTGGAGGGCTACACCTTC CASSSLNDVEGYTF
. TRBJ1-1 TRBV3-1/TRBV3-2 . TGTGCCAGTACTTTCTCCCCGCGTGGTGAAGCTTTCTTT CASTFSPRGEAFF
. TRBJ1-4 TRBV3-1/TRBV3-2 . TGTGCCAGCAGCCTTGGACAGATTGCAACTAATGAAAAACTGTTTTTT CASSLGQIATNEKLFF
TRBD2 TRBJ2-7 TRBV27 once TGTGCTTCGCGGGGAGGGGTCCACGAGCAGTACTTC CASRGGVHEQYF
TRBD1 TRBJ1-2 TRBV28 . TGTGCCATCTTCGCGCCGGGACAGAACTATGGCTACACCTTC CAIFAPGQNYGYTF
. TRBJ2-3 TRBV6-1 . TGTGCCAGCAGTGAGTTGCCAGGGTTCGATACGCAGTATTTT CASSELPGFDTQYF
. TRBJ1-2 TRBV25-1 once TGTGCCAGCAGTGACCCCCTTAACGGGGACTATGGCTACACCTTC CASSDPLNGDYGYTF
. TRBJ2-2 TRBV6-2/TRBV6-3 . TGTGCCAGCAGTTACTACTATGGTAACACCGGGGAGCTGTTTTTT CASSYYYGNTGELFF
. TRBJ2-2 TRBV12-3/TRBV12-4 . TGTGCCAGCAGTTTAGTCATCGGGGAGCTGTTTTTT CASSLVIGELFF
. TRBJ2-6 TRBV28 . TGTGCCAGCAGTTTACGGCAGGGGAGCGCCAACGTCCTGACTTTC CASSLRQGSANVLTF
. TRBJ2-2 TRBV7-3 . TGTGCCAGCAGCTTCAGGGTTGCCGGGGAGCTGTTTTTT CASSFRVAGELFF
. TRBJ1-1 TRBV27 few TGTGCCAGCAGCCGACAACAGGGTGGAACTGAAGCTTTCTTT CASSRQQGGTEAFF
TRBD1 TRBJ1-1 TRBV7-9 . TGTGCCAGCAGCTCAGTGACAGGGGGATGGACTGAAGCTTTCTTT CASSSVTGGWTEAFF